The 9 T cell receptor beta chains below come from one sample, sequenced in a study of blood T cell repertoires in COVID-19. Profiled with immunoSEQ multiplex PCR; TCRdb holds only in-frame clones, not every one. The sample includes 200,000 to 250,000 clones, 75% to 85% of them seen just once. Source material: peripheral blood. Source of these receptors: a woman of 80 years or more with COVID-19, enrolled during active disease.

This chain joins TRBV7-8 and TRBJ2-2, with 8 nucleotides matching TRBD2. Losses at the gene ends were 2 bases for V and 1 base for J; bases not matched to a gene: 3. This CDR3 contains 16 residues. In germline, CDR1 is SGHVS, CDR2 FQNEAQ. CDR3 sequence reads: CASSLIGGVNTGELFF. The CDR3 region has the DNA TGTGCCAGCAGCTTAATCGGGGGGGTGAACACCGGGGAGCTGTTTTTT. The full variable domain, rest sourced from reference TRBV7-8 and TRBJ2-2, is GAGVSQSPRYKVAKRGQDVALRCDPISGHVSLFWYQQALGQGPEFLTYFQNEAQLDKSGLPSDRFFAERPEGSVSTLKIQRTQQEDSAVYLCASSLIGGVNTGELFFGEGSRLTVL.

The chain employs TRBV6-6 and TRBJ2-7; perhaps TRBD2 as D (6 bases). CDR1 MNHNY and CDR2 SVGAGI come from the germline V gene (reference sequence). This CDR3 is built from 11 residues. With 6 bases removed from V and 6 bases from J, the gap between germline ends came to 9 bases. This CDR3 is CASSQGGEQYF. The CDR3 region has the DNA TGTGCCAGCAGCCAGGGAGGCGAGCAGTACTTC.

This chain joins TRBV5-1 and TRBJ2-7; TRBD1 matches 9 bases. The CDR3 sequence is 15 residues long. With 4 bases clipped from V and 2 bases from J, the junction kept 7 bases outside the gene matches. CDR1 and CDR2 (germline): SGHRS, YFSETQ. The CDR3 nucleotides are TGCGCCAGCAGCCATGGGACAGGGCTAACCTACGAGCAGTACTTC. Protein sequence: CASSHGTGLTYEQYF.

At least ten counts were recorded for this clone. This chain connects TRBV4-1 to TRBJ2-7; the match to TRBD1 covers 10 bases. The CDR3 totals 14 residues. The V gene's germline CDR1 is MGHRA and CDR2 YSYEKL. Unmatched junction bases numbered 2, after V lost 4 bases and J lost 2 bases. CDR3 coding DNA: TGCGCCAGCAGCCTTGGGACAGGGGCCTACGAGCAGTACTTC. Amino acids: CASSLGTGAYEQYF.

The V and J genes are TRBV10-3 and TRBJ1-2; possibly TRBD1 for D (6 bases). From germline, CDR1 is ENHRY and CDR2 SYGVKD. CDR3 length: 18 amino acids. Trimming left V 2 bases short and J 2 bases short, with 21 bases between. The CDR3 DNA reads as TGTGCCATCAGTGAGGCCAGGGGAGAGGGTCGACGAAACTATGGCTACACCTTC. Residues: CAISEARGEGRRNYGYTF.

This chain uses TRBV3-1 (or the pseudogene TRBV3-2) with TRBJ2-7, with D maybe TRBD2 (7 bases). Per the germline V gene, CDR1 is LGHDT and CDR2 is YNNKEL (reference sequence). The CDR3 runs to 15 residues. The V end lost 3 bases, the J end lost 6 bases, and 18 bases lay between the germline ends. The CDR3 DNA sequence: TGTGCCAGCAGCCAGAGAGGGGGGGGCAAATCCGAGCAGTACTTC. This encodes CASSQRGGGKSEQYF.

This chain links TRBV18 with TRBJ2-7; 7 bases line up with TRBD1. After removal of 3 bases from V and 3 bases from J, the junction contained 5 bases not matched to a gene. The CDR3 loop spans 14 amino acids. CDR1 KGHSH and CDR2 LQKENI come from the germline V gene. CDR3 in amino acids: CASSPPGGNYEQYF. CDR3 nucleotides: TGTGCCAGCTCACCTCCAGGGGGAAACTACGAGCAGTACTTC.

CDR3 DNA: TGTGCCAGCAGCCCTGACTGGAATCAGCCCCAGCATTTT. Its protein is CASSPDWNQPQHF. The chain recombines TRBV28 with TRBJ1-5; no definite D call. V was cut by 6 bases and J by 4 bases, with 10 bases left in between. The CDR3 consists of 13 residues. Germline values: CDR1 MDHEN, CDR2 SYDVKM.

The chain couples TRBV5-1 to TRBJ1-2, with 7 bases aligning to TRBD1. The germline gives CDR1 SGHRS, CDR2 YFSETQ. With 4 bases clipped from V and 6 bases from J, the junction kept 15 bases outside the gene matches. This CDR3 contains 16 residues. The CDR3 DNA sequence: TGCGCCAGCAGCCAAGTTGGGACAGATCGTTTTGATGGCTACACCTTC. As protein: CASSQVGTDRFDGYTF.